What follows are 12 T cell receptor beta chains derived from one specimen sequenced in a study of PD-L1 blockade in urothelial cancer. The time point denotes: pretreatment peripheral blood. Sequencing was performed with immunoSEQ multiplex PCR; in TCRdb, only in-frame clones are kept and a portion is missing. The sample shows tens of thousands of clones, roughly 84% of them seen only once. Sequenced material: PBMCs, taken around atezolizumab (anti-PD-L1) treatment. The receptors stem from a man in his 60s with urothelial cancer.

The V call is TRBV7-2, the J call TRBJ2-1; perhaps TRBD2 as D (5 bases). Germline values: CDR1 SGHTA, CDR2 FQGNSA. This CDR3 comprises 11 residues. The ends were cut back, 9 bases at V and 8 bases at J, with 11 bases in the middle. CDR3 protein: CASTSVHEQFF. As DNA, the CDR3 is TGTGCCAGTACTAGTGTCCATGAGCAGTTCTTC.

The V call is TRBV11-3, the J call TRBJ2-3; TRBD1 matches 8 bases. The germline V gene has CDR1 SGHNT and CDR2 YENEEA. The J segment lost 4 bases and the V segment lost 4 bases, leaving 7 bases of the junction unmatched. This CDR3 has 15 amino acids. CDR3 in amino acids: CASSYQGAGADTQYF. In DNA, the CDR3 is TGTGCCAGCAGCTACCAGGGGGCTGGGGCAGATACGCAGTATTTT.

The chain uses TRBV6-5 and TRBJ1-5; 9 bases fit TRBD1. With V trimmed by 5 bases and J by 3 bases, 5 bases remained unmatched. Germline V gene lookup returns CDR1 MNHEY and CDR2 SVGAGI. There are 15 residues in the CDR3. The CDR3 region has the DNA TGTGCCAGCAGTAGGACAGGGGCTGACAATCAGCCCCAGCATTTT. It yields the protein CASSRTGADNQPQHF.

This rearrangement joins TRBV6-4 to TRBJ2-7; D is perhaps TRBD2 (7 bases). This CDR3 spans 19 amino acids. Germline V CDR1 and CDR2: MRHNA, SNTAGT. V lost 2 bases and J lost 2, with 25 bases in between. The CDR3 nucleotides are TGTGCCAGCAGTGACGGGTGGCAGGGGAGGGATTATTCAACCTACGAGCAGTACTTC. Residues: CASSDGWQGRDYSTYEQYF.

The CDR3 sequence is CASSPYRGSYEQYF. DNA of the CDR3: TGTGCCAGCAGCCCCTACAGGGGTTCCTACGAGCAGTACTTC. V is TRBV28 and J is TRBJ2-7; 7 bases agree with TRBD1. The CDR3 consists of 14 residues. Germline V gene lookup returns CDR1 MDHEN and CDR2 SYDVKM. V shed 6 bases and J 1 base; nucleotides not matched to a gene: 6.

The chain has TRBV14 and TRBJ1-2; 8 nucleotides agree with TRBD1. CDR3 length equals 14 residues. Germline CDR1 SGHDN, CDR2 FVKESK. The V gene end was trimmed by 0 bases and the J gene end by 4 bases; junction bases not matched to a gene: 1. DNA for the CDR3: TGTGCCAGCAGCCAAGACAGGGGGCTCTATGGCTACACCTTC. It is translated as CASSQDRGLYGYTF.

CDR3 region: CASSQDRGRGDTQYF. The DNA of the CDR3 is TGCGCCAGCAGCCAAGATCGGGGAAGAGGGGATACGCAGTATTTT. The chain joins TRBV4-1 to TRBJ2-3; TRBD2 is a possible D gene (5 bases). Germline CDR1 reads MGHRA; CDR2 reads YSYEKL. This CDR3 comprises 15 residues. Deletions cut 0 bases from V and 6 bases from J, with 13 bases between.

The chain combines TRBV4-1 with TRBJ1-2; the D gene is possibly TRBD1 (6 bases). Trimming took 3 bases from V and 4 from J, leaving 15 bases between them. The germline gives CDR1 MGHRA, CDR2 YSYEKL. This CDR3 is built from 15 residues. CDR3 sequence reads: CASSQGGGLGYGYTF. The CDR3 region has the DNA TGCGCCAGCAGCCAGGGAGGGGGTCTCGGCTATGGCTACACCTTC.

The chain is built from TRBV11-1 and TRBJ1-1, with 8 bases matching TRBD1. The V and J ends lost 2 bases and 4 bases, in that order; junction bases with no gene match: 6. Germline values: CDR1 SGHAT, CDR2 FQDESV (reference sequence). This CDR3 has 15 amino acids. CDR3 nucleotides: TGTGCCAGCAGCTTACAGAACAGGGGGAGCACTGAAGCTTTCTTT. Amino acids: CASSLQNRGSTEAFF.

The chain links TRBV4-1 to TRBJ1-1, with D uncertain. V was clipped by 2 bases and J by 6 bases, with 13 bases between them. The germline V gene encodes CDR1 MGHRA and CDR2 YSYEKL. The CDR3 contains 14 residues. CDR3 sequence reads: CASSQTAGSAEAFF. DNA for the CDR3: TGCGCCAGCAGCCAAACGGCGGGGAGCGCTGAAGCTTTCTTT.

This sequence joins TRBV6-6 and TRBJ2-7; the match to TRBD2 covers 8 bases. CDR1 is MNHNY, CDR2 SVGAGI, per germline (reference sequence). V lost 2 bases and J lost 5; bases outside the gene matches: 8. The CDR3 contains 15 residues. CDR3 sequence: CASSYGRAGVDEQYF. The CDR3 bases are TGTGCCAGCAGTTACGGAAGAGCGGGGGTTGACGAGCAGTACTTC.

The CDR3 coding sequence is TGCGCCAGCAGCCAAGGATCCCTCGACAGCAATGAGCAGTTCTTC. It yields the protein CASSQGSLDSNEQFF. J is TRBJ2-1 and V is TRBV4-3; weak D call: TRBD1 (5 bases). V was shortened by 1 base and J by 6 bases, with 13 bases between the two germline ends. This CDR3 spans 15 amino acids. CDR1 LGHNA and CDR2 YSLEER come from the germline V gene.